The present entry profiles one TCR beta chain with its context. There is no known antigen for this receptor. No much larger clone exists at a distance of one base, and base qualities are not known. At diagnosis, peripheral blood, uninvolved tumor-adjacent lung and tumor were collected and stored as a combination of fresh-frozen and FFPE material. For TCR repertoire profiling, blood samples were analyzed in the form of peripheral blood mononuclear cells. As encoded in the germline V gene (reference sequence), CDR1 is GTSNPN while CDR2 is SVGIG. From the cysteine up to the phenylalanine, the CDR3 has a length of 13 residues. Only the CDR3 DNA stays, 39 bases, in frame from base 1. Trimmed from V: 1 base; trimmed from J: 8 bases; junction bases lacking a gene match: 4. The entry originates in a study of T cells in localized non-small cell lung cancer (dated by TCRdb to about 2020). Regarding the research as a whole: The study analyzed T cell repertoires of 200 to 250 early-stage NSCLC patients, comparing tumors and uninvolved tumor-adjacent lungs. The cohort was made up of approximately 250 treatment-naive NSCLC patients whose localized lung tumors had been resected. NSCLC patients had a mean age of around 61 years, and approximately 140 were male and nearly 110 female. Broad study findings and their caveats: A median of about 61 of the top 100 tumor clones turned up in the paired uninvolved adjacent lung, and 25 to 30 of those clones also ranked among the top 100 of that same adjacent lung. Because multi-region sequencing of the tumors was not done, intratumor heterogeneity could not be ruled out. Because of the exploratory design, TCR variables were selected using unadjusted p-values without false-discovery rate correction. Longer overall survival was associated with higher blood T cell density, whereas shorter survival was associated with higher adjacent-lung clonality. Uninvolved tumor-adjacent lung showed the highest T cell clonality, higher than tumor, which suggests more focused antigenic responses in the adjacent lung.

TCR beta CDR3 regions were sequenced from DNA using the immunoSEQ Assay. Turning to the authors' computational methods: T cell density was computed as TCR beta template counts normalized to usable DNA estimated by amplifying housekeeping genes. Using the preseqR package, richness was estimated by extrapolating to 120,000 templates for tissue samples and 400,000 templates for PBMC samples. Clonality was taken to be one minus Pielou's evenness. To identify tissue-enriched TCRs, differential abundance testing was run on productive amino-acid clonotypes with a minimum total count of 5 and an alpha of 0.1. The Jaccard Index and the Morisita Overlap Index were used to quantify repertoire overlap between compartments. GLIPH grouped TCR beta CDR3s together with public tetramer-defined viral CDR3s, and a viral motif had to include at least three viral sequences and show V-gene enrichment. In its TCRdb copy, this immuneACCESS table keeps in-frame sequences only and misses some clones. Where compared with another copy, unresolved V genes explain less than half of these, and the others have no known cause. V and J calls plus clone size are reproduced from that table; the DNA served to infer D and trimming. This sample holds more than 45,000 clones; about 72% were observed only once. The ten largest make up roughly a sixth of the sample.

Sequences were derived from peripheral blood, sampled before any cancer treatment. The receptor was derived from a man between 40 and 69 years old with stage I squamous cell lung carcinoma. The chain links TRBV30 with TRBJ1-2, with 10 bases in between that match TRBD1. The DNA reads TGTGCCTGGAGTGGGGGACAGGGGATAGGCTACACCTTC. Translated, it reads CAWSGGQGIGYTF.